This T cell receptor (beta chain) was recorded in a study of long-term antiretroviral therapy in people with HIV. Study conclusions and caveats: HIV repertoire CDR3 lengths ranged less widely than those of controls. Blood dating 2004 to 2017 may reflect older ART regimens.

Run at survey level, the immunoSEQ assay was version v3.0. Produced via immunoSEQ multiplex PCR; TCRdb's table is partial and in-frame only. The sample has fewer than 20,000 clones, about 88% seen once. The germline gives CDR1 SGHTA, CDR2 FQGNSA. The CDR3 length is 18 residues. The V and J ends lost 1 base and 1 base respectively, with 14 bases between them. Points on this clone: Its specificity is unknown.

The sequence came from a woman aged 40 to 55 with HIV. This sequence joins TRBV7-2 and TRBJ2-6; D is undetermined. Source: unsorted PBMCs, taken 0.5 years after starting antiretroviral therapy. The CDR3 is CASSLEGLTGSGANVLTF. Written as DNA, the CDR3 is TGTGCCAGCAGCTTAGAAGGCTTGACGGGTTCTGGGGCCAACGTCCTGACTTTC.